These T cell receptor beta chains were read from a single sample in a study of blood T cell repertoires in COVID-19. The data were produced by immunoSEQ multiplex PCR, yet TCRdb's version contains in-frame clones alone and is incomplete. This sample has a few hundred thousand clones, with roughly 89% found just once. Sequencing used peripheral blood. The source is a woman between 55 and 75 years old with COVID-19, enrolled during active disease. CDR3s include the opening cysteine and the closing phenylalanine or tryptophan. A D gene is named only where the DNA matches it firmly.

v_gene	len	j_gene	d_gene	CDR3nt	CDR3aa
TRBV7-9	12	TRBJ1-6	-	TGTGCCAGCAGCTCGTTTTATTCACCCCTCCACTTT	CASSSFYSPLHF
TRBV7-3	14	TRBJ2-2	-	TGTGCCAGCAGCCTCATGGGAGGTCCCGGGGAGCTGTTTTTT	CASSLMGGPGELFF
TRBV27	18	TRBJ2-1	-	TGTGCCAGCAGTATCCAAACCGGGACTTTCCCTGCCTACAATGAGCAGTTCTTC	CASSIQTGTFPAYNEQFF
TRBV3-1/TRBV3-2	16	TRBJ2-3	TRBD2	TGTGCCAGCAGCCAAGCACGGACTAGCCCCACAGATACGCAGTATTTT	CASSQARTSPTDTQYF
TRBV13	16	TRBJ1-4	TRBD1	TGTGCCAGCAGCCCCCGGACAGGGACAACTAATGAAAAACTGTTTTTT	CASSPRTGTTNEKLFF
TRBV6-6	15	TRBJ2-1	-	TGTGCCAGCAGTTACGAGGCGGGGGCTGACAATGAGCAGTTCTTC	CASSYEAGADNEQFF
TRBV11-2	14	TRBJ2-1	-	TGTGCCAGCAGCTTCCGCGAATCCTACAATGAGCAGTTCTTC	CASSFRESYNEQFF
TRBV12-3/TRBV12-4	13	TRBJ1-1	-	TGTGCCAGCAGCCCAAGCCTGAACACTGAAGCTTTCTTT	CASSPSLNTEAFF
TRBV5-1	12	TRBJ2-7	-	TGCGCCAGCAGATCGAGCTCCTACGAGCAGTACTTC	CASRSSSYEQYF
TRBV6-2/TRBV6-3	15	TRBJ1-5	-	TGTGCCAGCAGTTACACCGGGGGTCCCAATCAGCCCCAGCATTTT	CASSYTGGPNQPQHF
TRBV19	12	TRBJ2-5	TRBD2	TGTGCCAGTAATAGCGGGGGCGAGACCCAGTACTTC	CASNSGGETQYF
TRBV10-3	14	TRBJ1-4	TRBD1	TGTGCCATCAGTGATTCAGGGGGTGGGGAAAAACTGTTTTTT	CAISDSGGGEKLFF